The 29 T cell receptor beta chains given below trace back to one sample, sequenced in a study of monozygotic twins with inflammatory bowel disease. Reanalyzing the 5' RACE reads, TCRdb keeps one entry per CDR3 protein, without DNA. The listing records approximately 390,000 distinct CDR3 sequences. The sequencing input was blood. The receptors were gathered from a human donor with ulcerative colitis or Crohn's disease, or a healthy co-twin of an affected twin (not recorded which).

The rearrangement links TRBV30 to TRBJ2-2; TCRdb's assignment of TRBD1 cannot be checked, as there is no DNA. Germline-derived CDR1 and CDR2 are GTSNPN and SVGIG (reference sequence). CDR3 size: 14 residues. The CDR3 loop is CAWSPLGGTGELVF.

The chain couples TRBV5-1 to TRBJ1-5; TCRdb calls TRBD1, which cannot be checked without DNA. This CDR3 region has 17 residues. CDR1 is SGHRS, CDR2 YFSETQ, per germline. The CDR3 loop is CASSRGQGANSNQPQHF.

The CDR3 sequence: CASSLVGLAGVGEQFF. The V and J genes are TRBV7-2 and TRBJ2-1; there is no DNA to check the TCRdb D call of TRBD2. This CDR3 has 16 amino acids. The germline CDR1 and CDR2 sequences are SGHTA and FQGNSA.

The V call is TRBV5-1, the J call TRBJ2-7; the TRBD1 assignment by TCRdb is unverifiable without DNA. This CDR3 spans 15 amino acids. Germline V gene lookup returns CDR1 SGHRS and CDR2 YFSETQ. CDR3: CASSPRGLFTYEQYF.

The CDR3 is CASSLPTGGYTF. The gene calls are TRBV3-1 and TRBJ1-2; TCRdb's D call of TRBD1 is untestable without DNA. There are 12 residues in the CDR3. Per the germline V gene, CDR1 is LGHDT and CDR2 is YNNKEL (reference sequence).

The chain combines TRBV7-9 with TRBJ1-6. The CDR3 runs 13 residues. Per the germline V gene, CDR1 is SEHNR and CDR2 is FQNEAQ (reference sequence). CDR3 protein: CASESSYNSPLHF.

The rearrangement joins TRBV5-1 to TRBJ2-3; TCRdb lists TRBD2, though no DNA is available to test this call. Germline loops: CDR1 SGHRS, CDR2 YFSETQ. The CDR3 runs 14 residues. The CDR3 here is CASSMQGLRDTQYF.

The rearrangement links TRBV4-3 to TRBJ2-7; TCRdb lists TRBD1, though no DNA is available to test this call. Germline V CDR1 and CDR2: LGHNA, YSLEER. The CDR3 sequence is 15 residues long. CDR3 sequence reads: CASSQGVDRGYEQYF.

The chain links TRBV20-1 to TRBJ2-3; lacking DNA, the TRBD2 call made by TCRdb goes unchecked. The V gene's germline CDR1 is DFQATT and CDR2 SNEGSKA (reference sequence). There are 17 residues in the CDR3. The CDR3 loop is CSATLFGGAWETDTQYF.

The gene calls are TRBV28 and TRBJ1-5; without DNA, the TCRdb call of TRBD1 cannot be checked. This CDR3 is built from 14 residues. CDR1 is MDHEN, CDR2 SYDVKM, per germline. The CDR3: CATQGGGSNQPQHF.

The chain couples TRBV6-5 to TRBJ1-5; no DNA is available, so the TRBD1 call from TCRdb remains unchecked. Germline values: CDR1 MNHEY, CDR2 SVGAGI. The CDR3 sequence is 13 residues long. CDR3 sequence reads: CASSYEGDQPQHF.

The CDR3 here is CASSQEWGQQYF. This sequence joins TRBV14 and TRBJ2-7; the TCRdb call, TRBD1, lacks DNA for checking. The V gene's germline CDR1 is SGHDN and CDR2 FVKESK. This CDR3 spans 12 amino acids.

The chain recombines TRBV18 with TRBJ2-7; TCRdb lists TRBD1, though no DNA is available to test this call. This CDR3 contains 13 residues. Germline CDR1 reads KGHSH; CDR2 reads LQKENI. This CDR3 reads CASSLLPQNEQYF. The entire variable domain, with the rest obtained from reference TRBV18 and TRBJ2-7, is as follows: NAGVMQNPRHLVRRRGQEARLRCSPMKGHSHVYWYRQLPEEGLKFMVYLQKENIIDESGMPKERFSAEFPKEGPSILRIQQVVRGDSAAYFCASSLLPQNEQYFGPGTRLTVT.

This sequence joins TRBV27 and TRBJ1-6; TCRdb picks TRBD1, but there is no DNA to check that call. Looked up from germline, CDR1 is MNHEY and CDR2 is SMNVEV (reference sequence). The CDR3 spans 17 residues. The CDR3 sequence: CASSFQRTGVRNSPLHF.

This chain joins TRBV5-4 and TRBJ2-1. Germline CDR1 reads SGHNT; CDR2 reads YYREEE (reference sequence). The CDR3 is 15 residues long. This CDR3 reads CASSIDRGSYNEQFF.

J is TRBJ2-7 and V is TRBV28; absent DNA, TCRdb's TRBD2 call cannot be checked. The CDR3 extends over 17 amino acids. Germline V gives CDR1 MDHEN, CDR2 SYDVKM. CDR3 protein: CASSSLAGGPVFYEQYF.

The chain carries TRBV19 and TRBJ1-2; TCRdb outputs TRBD1, but without DNA this stays unchecked. CDR1 is LNHDA and CDR2 is SQIVND in the germline V gene (reference sequence). The CDR3 contains 17 residues. Here the CDR3 reads CASHGRTGGAQSYGYTF. The full variable domain, its missing parts supplied by reference TRBV19 and TRBJ1-2, is DGGITQSPKYLFRKEGQNVTLSCEQNLNHDAMYWYRQDPGQGLRLIYYSQIVNDFQKGDIAEGYSVSREKKESFPLTVTSAQKNPTAFYLCASHGRTGGAQSYGYTFGSGTRLTVV.

The chain combines TRBV11-2 with TRBJ2-3; the TRBD1 assignment by TCRdb is unverifiable without DNA. Germline V gene data show CDR1 as SGHAT and CDR2 as FQNNGV. The CDR3 is made up of 21 amino acids. The chain's CDR3 is CASSLDRTRVFRDNHTDTQYF.

The chain has TRBV4-2 and TRBJ2-7; the TRBD1 assignment by TCRdb is unverifiable without DNA. Germline-derived CDR1 and CDR2 are LGHNA and YNFKEQ. CDR3 length: 15 residues. CDR3 sequence reads: CASSQPGTGGHEQYF.

The chain uses TRBV12-3 or TRBV12-4 and TRBJ2-5; TCRdb outputs TRBD1, but without DNA this stays unchecked. CDR3 size: 16 residues. CDR3 amino acids: CASSSPKGERGETQYF.

V is TRBV20-1 and J is TRBJ2-7; as DNA is missing, the TRBD2 call by TCRdb cannot be tested. Germline V lookup: CDR1 DFQATT, CDR2 SNEGSKA (reference sequence). This CDR3 has 13 amino acids. CDR3 amino acids: CSASIRTSGEQYF.

This sequence joins TRBV20-1 and TRBJ1-5. The V gene's germline CDR1 is DFQATT and CDR2 SNEGSKA (reference sequence). The CDR3 is 13 amino acids. CDR3 residues: CSARVTDDQPQHF.

J is TRBJ1-1 and V is TRBV20-1; as DNA is missing, the TRBD1 call by TCRdb cannot be tested. This CDR3 comprises 14 residues. Germline assignment: CDR1 DFQATT and CDR2 SNEGSKA (reference sequence). The CDR3 loop reads CSALKGHTNTEAFF.

J is TRBJ2-7 and V is TRBV20-1; absent DNA, TCRdb's TRBD1 call cannot be checked. Germline V gene sequence: CDR1 DFQATT, CDR2 SNEGSKA (reference sequence). The CDR3 runs to 16 residues. CDR3 region: CSASPVRDRGPYEQYF.

The V call is TRBV28, the J call TRBJ2-7; TCRdb's D gene call, TRBD1, goes unchecked for lack of DNA. The germline gives CDR1 MDHEN, CDR2 SYDVKM. The CDR3 consists of 14 residues. The CDR3: CASIPRTVAYEQYF. Together with reference TRBV28 and TRBJ2-7, the CDR3 gives the full variable domain: DVKVTQSSRYLVKRTGEKVFLECVQDMDHENMFWYRQDPGLGLRLIYFSYDVKMKEKGDIPEGYSVSREKKERFSLILESASTNQTSMYLCASIPRTVAYEQYFGPGTRLTVT.

The V and J genes are TRBV4-3 and TRBJ2-5. Germline CDR1 LGHNA, CDR2 YSLEER. This CDR3 has 14 residues. The CDR3: CASSHRRLVETQYF.

The V call is TRBV10-3, the J call TRBJ2-1; TCRdb reports TRBD2, a call that lacks DNA to check it against. The germline CDR1 and CDR2 sequences are ENHRY and SYGVKD. The CDR3 has 19 residues. The CDR3 sequence: CAISGRLAGGATSYNEQFF.

V is TRBV7-2 and J is TRBJ1-1. The CDR3 contains 16 residues. Germline assignment: CDR1 SGHTA and CDR2 FQGNSA. This CDR3 reads CASSRRAGFVDTEAFF. Variable domain in full (rest from reference TRBV7-2 and TRBJ1-1): GAGVSQSPSNKVTEKGKDVELRCDPISGHTALYWYRQSLGQGLEFLIYFQGNSAPDKSGLPSDRFSAERTGGSVSTLTIQRTQQEDSAVYLCASSRRAGFVDTEAFFGQGTRLTVV.

The V gene is TRBV5-1, the J gene TRBJ2-1; TCRdb's D call, TRBD2, is unchecked because there is no DNA. In germline, CDR1 is SGHRS, CDR2 YFSETQ. This CDR3 comprises 16 residues. The CDR3 loop is CASRASGRSSYNEQFF.